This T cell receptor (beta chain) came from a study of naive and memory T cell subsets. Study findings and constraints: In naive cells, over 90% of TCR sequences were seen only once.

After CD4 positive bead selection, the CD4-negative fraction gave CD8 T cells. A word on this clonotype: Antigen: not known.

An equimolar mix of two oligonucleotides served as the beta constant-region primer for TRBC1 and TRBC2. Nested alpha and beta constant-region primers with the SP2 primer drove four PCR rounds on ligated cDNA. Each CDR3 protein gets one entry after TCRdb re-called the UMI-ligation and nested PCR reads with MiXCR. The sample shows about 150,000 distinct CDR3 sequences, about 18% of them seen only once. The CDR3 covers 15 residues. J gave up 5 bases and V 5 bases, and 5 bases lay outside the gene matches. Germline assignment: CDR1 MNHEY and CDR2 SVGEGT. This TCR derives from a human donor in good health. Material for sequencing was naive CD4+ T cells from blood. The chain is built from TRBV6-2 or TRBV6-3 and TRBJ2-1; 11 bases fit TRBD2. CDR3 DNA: TGTGCCAGCAGTAAGACTAGCGGGACTAACAATGAGCAGTTCTTC. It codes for CASSKTSGTNNEQFF.